This T cell receptor beta chain originates from a study of T cell responses to AZD1222 COVID-19 vaccine (dated by TCRdb to 2020 to 2023). General notes on the study: AZD1222 recipients whose second dose came at about 4 weeks and those whose second dose came at about 12 weeks were combined into one group, since spike-specific TCR depth and breadth did not differ between the two schedules. TCR sequencing was performed for over 230 trial participants, of whom 207 were given two doses of AZD1222 and around 25 were given two doses of MenACWY control vaccine. Trial participants were enrolled into age subgroups of 18-55, 56-69 and 70-plus years, which contained approximately 150, 30 and 60 TCR-sequenced participants, respectively. Study-wide conclusions, independent of this receptor: Conclusions about previously exposed vaccinees were limited because only a handful of AZD1222 recipients were SARS-CoV-2 seropositive at baseline. Participants were mostly white British and included more females than males, and it was suggested by the authors that clonal diversity may have been underestimated. Because no day 14 peak-response samples were available, the repertoires could be characterized only after the peak T cell response. Vaccine-associated CD4 TCRs spanned the whole spike protein, with dominant responses in regions 160-218 and 743-854. Spike-specific TCR breadth and depth rose significantly after two AZD1222 doses compared with day 0 and with MenACWY recipients. In the small 56-69-year group, the increase in depth fell short of significance, most likely because of low power. Reportedly, almost half of the unique spike-specific TCRs recognized epitopes lying outside the regions that are mutated in the B.1.351 and B.1.1.7 variants.

The CDR3 regions of human TCRbeta chains were analyzed by immunosequencing. The published analysis was carried out like this. TCRs in the repertoires were matched against a reference library of SARS-CoV-2-specific TCRs that had been generated with the MIRA antigen-specificity platform. Breadth meant the fraction of unique TCRs that were SARS-CoV-2-associated, whereas depth meant the fraction of total T cells that were SARS-CoV-2-associated. Using the MIRA data, each spike-specific TCR was mapped to the spike region that the TCR reacts to and placed in a CD4 or CD8 class. Log10-transformed breadth and depth values were compared by one-way ANOVA with Sidak's multiple comparisons tests. The immuneACCESS repertoire file appears here via TCRdb, limited to in-frame rearrangements. These files lack a portion of the clones; in checked studies, under half of the deficit traces to unresolved V genes, and the cause of the others is not known. V and J calls and clone size are given by that table; D and trimming were obtained from the DNA. The sample has about 22,000 clones on record, approximately 86% of them singletons. Clones ranked in the top ten supply around 41% of the sample.

The time point label, read with the paper, signifies: baseline before first vaccination. Vaccinee samples were obtained from the UK trials COV001 and COV002, which included a single-blind randomized controlled phase 2/3 trial of AZD1222 (ChAdOx1 nCoV-19) in healthy adults. Trial participant PBMC samples were collected at day 0 and day 28 after the second dose for TCRbeta chain sequencing. In the case of this clone: There is no known antigen for this receptor. Base-call qualities are not available, and no considerably larger clone is one nucleotide away.

V loses 6 bases at its end and J loses 1 base; junction bases beyond the gene matches: 5. Based on the germline V gene, the CDR1 and CDR2 sequences are MNHEY and SVGAGI. The CDR3 measures 14 amino acids from cysteine to phenylalanine. Only the CDR3 part of the read is kept: 42 bases, read in frame from the first base. This sequence uses TRBV6-5 and TRBJ1-1, with 7 bases aligning to TRBD1. This TCR came from an adult in good health. Sequencing used peripheral blood, obtained on day 0 of AZD1222 vaccination. The bases read TGTGCCAGCAGCCCGAGGACAGGGAACACTGAAGCTTTCTTT. The resulting protein is CASSPRTGNTEAFF.